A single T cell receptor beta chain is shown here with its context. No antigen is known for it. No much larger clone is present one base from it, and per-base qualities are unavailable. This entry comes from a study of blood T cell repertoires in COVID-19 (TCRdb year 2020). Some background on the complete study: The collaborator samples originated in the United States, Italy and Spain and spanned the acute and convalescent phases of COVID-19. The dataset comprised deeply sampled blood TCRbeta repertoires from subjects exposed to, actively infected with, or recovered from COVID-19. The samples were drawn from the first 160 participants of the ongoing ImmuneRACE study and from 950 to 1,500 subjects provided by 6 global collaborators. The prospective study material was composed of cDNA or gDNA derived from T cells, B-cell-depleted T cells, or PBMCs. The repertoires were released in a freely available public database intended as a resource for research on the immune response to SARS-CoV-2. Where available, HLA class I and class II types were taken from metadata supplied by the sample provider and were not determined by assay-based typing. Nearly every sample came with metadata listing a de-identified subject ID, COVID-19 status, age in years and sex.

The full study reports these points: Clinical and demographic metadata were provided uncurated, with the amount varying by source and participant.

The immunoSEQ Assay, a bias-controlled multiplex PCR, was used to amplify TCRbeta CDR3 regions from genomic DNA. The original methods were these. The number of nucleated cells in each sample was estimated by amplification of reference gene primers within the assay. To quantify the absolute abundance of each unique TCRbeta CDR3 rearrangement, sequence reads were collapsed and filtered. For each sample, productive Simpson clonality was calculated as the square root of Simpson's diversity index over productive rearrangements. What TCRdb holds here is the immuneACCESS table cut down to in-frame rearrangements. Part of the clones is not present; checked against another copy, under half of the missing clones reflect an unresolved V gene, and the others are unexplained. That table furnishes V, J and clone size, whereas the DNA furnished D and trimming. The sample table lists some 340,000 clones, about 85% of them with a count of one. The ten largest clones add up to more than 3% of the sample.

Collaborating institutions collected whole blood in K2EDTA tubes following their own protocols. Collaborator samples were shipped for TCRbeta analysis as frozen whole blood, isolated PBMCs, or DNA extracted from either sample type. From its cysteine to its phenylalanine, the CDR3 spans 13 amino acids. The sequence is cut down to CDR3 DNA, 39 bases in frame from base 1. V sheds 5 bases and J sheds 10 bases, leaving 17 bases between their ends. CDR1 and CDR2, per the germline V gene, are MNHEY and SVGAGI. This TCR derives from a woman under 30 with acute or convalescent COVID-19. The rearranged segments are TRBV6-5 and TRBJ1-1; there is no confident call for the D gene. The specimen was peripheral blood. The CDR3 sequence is CASSTSLGSGAFF. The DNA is TGTGCCAGCAGTACCTCCCTCGGGAGCGGAGCTTTCTTT.